One sample yielded the 9 T cell receptor beta chains listed below, sequenced in a study of siplizumab effects on memory and regulatory T cells. An approximately six-day coculture at 37°C was performed with the mixed lymphocyte reaction cells. These TCRs' antigens remain unknown. Generated by immunoSEQ multiplex PCR, the TCRdb table keeps only in-frame clones and is missing some. The sample shows 9,500 to 11,000 clones, 46% of them seen only once. What was sequenced was CFSE-low (dividing) CD4+ T cells sorted from an allogeneic mixed lymphocyte reaction. Receptor source: a human donor in good health; the cells came from an allogeneic mixed lymphocyte reaction.

This clone appeared a few times. The chain joins TRBV28 to TRBJ2-3, with D maybe TRBD2 (5 bases). The ends were cut back, 2 bases at V and 1 base at J, with 10 bases in the middle. CDR1 is MDHEN and CDR2 is SYDVKM in the germline V gene. The CDR3 extends over 15 amino acids. CDR3 protein: CASSLARAGTDTQYF. CDR3 DNA: TGTGCCAGCAGTTTAGCGAGGGCCGGCACAGATACGCAGTATTTT.

In this sample, this clone is medium-sized (0.01 to 0.1%). The gene calls are TRBV29-1 and TRBJ2-7; no definite D call. V was clipped by 7 bases and J by 6 bases, with 16 bases between them. This CDR3 has 12 amino acids. Germline CDR1 and CDR2: SQVTM and ANQGSEA. Written as DNA, the CDR3 is TGCAGCGCCATGCAGGCAGGTGGCGAGCAGTACTTC. Translating it yields CSAMQAGGEQYF.

This clone was seen only a few times. This chain links TRBV2 with TRBJ2-7; a weak D match, TRBD1 (5 bases). Germline lookup yields CDR1 SNHLY and CDR2 FYNNEI. The CDR3 spans 10 residues. V was cut by 8 bases and J by 10 bases, with 12 bases left in between. The CDR3 DNA reads TGTGCCAGCTCCATTAGGGGTCAGTACTTC. Amino acids: CASSIRGQYF.

In this sample, this clone turned up a few times. Other DNA sequences within the sample encode an identical CDR3. This chain connects TRBV15 to TRBJ1-3; D is unresolved. The germline gives CDR1 LNHNV, CDR2 YYDKDF (reference sequence). Trimming pared 2 bases from V and 4 bases from J, leaving 9 bases between. The CDR3 contains 14 residues. For the CDR3, the DNA is TGTGCCACCAGCAGACGAGCTGTAGGAAACACCATATATTTT. Protein: CATSRRAVGNTIYF.

This clone came up a few times. Other nucleotide sequences in the sample specify the same CDR3. V is TRBV28 and J is TRBJ1-5; D not certain. Deletions cut 2 bases from V and 4 bases from J, with 3 bases between. Germline V gene sequence: CDR1 MDHEN, CDR2 SYDVKM. This CDR3 region has 12 residues. CDR3 in amino acids: CASSLQNQPQHF. CDR3 in DNA: TGTGCCAGCAGTTTACAGAATCAGCCCCAGCATTTT.

V is TRBV5-4 and J is TRBJ1-1; no firm D call. From germline, CDR1 is SGHNT and CDR2 YYREEE (reference sequence). The CDR3 is made up of 18 amino acids. The V end lost 3 bases, the J end lost 0 bases, and 21 bases lay between the germline ends. The CDR3 nucleotides read TGTGCCAGCAGCTCCGAACGGATCATCATTACCATGAACACTGAAGCTTTCTTT. It is translated as CASSSERIIITMNTEAFF.

This clone was picked up a small number of times. This CDR3 is CSVGRDTTQYF. The CDR3 coding sequence is TGCAGTGTGGGCAGGGATACGACCCAGTACTTC. The chain joins TRBV20-1 to TRBJ2-5, with D perhaps matching TRBD1 (5 bases). The length of the CDR3 is 11 residues. Trimming pared 7 bases from V and 7 bases from J, leaving 13 bases between. Germline CDR1 and CDR2: DFQATT and SNEGSKA (reference sequence).

This clone was seen a single time. The genes are TRBV5-4 and TRBJ2-3, with 9 bases aligning to TRBD2. Per the germline V gene, CDR1 is SGHNT and CDR2 is YYREEE (reference sequence). Unmatched junction bases numbered 14, after V lost 6 bases and J lost 6 bases. The CDR3 spans 16 residues. CDR3 sequence (DNA): TGTGCCAGCAACCCTAGCGGGATATTATCTACCGATACGCAGTATTTT. Amino acid sequence: CASNPSGILSTDTQYF.

This clone has more than one count but fewer than ten. The CDR3 spells CASSFAIQETQYF. In DNA, the CDR3 is TGTGCCAGCAGCTTTGCGATCCAAGAGACCCAGTACTTC. The V and J genes are TRBV5-6 and TRBJ2-5; no clear D gene. V dropped 2 bases and J dropped 1 base, with 6 bases sitting between them. This CDR3 contains 13 residues. CDR1 SGHDT and CDR2 YYEEEE come from the germline V gene.